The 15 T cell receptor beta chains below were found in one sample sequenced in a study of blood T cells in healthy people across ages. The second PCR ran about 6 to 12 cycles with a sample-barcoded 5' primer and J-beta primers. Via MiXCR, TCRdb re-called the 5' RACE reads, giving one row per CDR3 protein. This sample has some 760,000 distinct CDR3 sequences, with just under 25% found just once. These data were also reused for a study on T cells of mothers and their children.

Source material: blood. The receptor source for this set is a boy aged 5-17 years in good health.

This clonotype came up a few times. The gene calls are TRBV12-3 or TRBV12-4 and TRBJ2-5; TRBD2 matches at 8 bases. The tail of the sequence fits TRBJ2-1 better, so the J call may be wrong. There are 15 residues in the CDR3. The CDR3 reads CASSSGTRGGNEQFF. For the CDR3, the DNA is TGTGCCAGCAGTTCCGGGACTAGAGGTGGCAATGAGCAGTTCTTC.

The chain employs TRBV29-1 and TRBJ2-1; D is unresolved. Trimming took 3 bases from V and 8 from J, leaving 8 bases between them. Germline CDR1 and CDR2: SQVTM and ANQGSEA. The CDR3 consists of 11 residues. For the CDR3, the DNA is TGCAGCGTTGAGTATTTGGATGAGCAGTTCTTC. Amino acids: CSVEYLDEQFF.

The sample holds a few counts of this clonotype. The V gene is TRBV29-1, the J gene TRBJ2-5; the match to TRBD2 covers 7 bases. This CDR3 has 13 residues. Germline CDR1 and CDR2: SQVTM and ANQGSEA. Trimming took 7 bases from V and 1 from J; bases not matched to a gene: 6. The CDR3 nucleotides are TGCAGCGGGGTACTAGCGCTCCAAGAGACCCAGTACTTC. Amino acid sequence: CSGVLALQETQYF.

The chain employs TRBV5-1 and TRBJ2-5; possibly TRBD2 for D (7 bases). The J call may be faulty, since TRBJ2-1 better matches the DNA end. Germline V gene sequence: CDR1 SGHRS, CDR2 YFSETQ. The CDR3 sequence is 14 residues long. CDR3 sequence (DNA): TGCGCCAGCAGCTTCGAGGACGGGGGGCATGAGCAGTTCTTC. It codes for CASSFEDGGHEQFF.

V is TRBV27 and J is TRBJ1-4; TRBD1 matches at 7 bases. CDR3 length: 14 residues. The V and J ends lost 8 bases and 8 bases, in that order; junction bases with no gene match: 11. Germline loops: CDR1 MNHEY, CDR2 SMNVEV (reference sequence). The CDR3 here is CASGPRTGREKLFF. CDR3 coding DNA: TGTGCCAGCGGCCCCCGGACAGGACGGGAAAAACTGTTTTTT.

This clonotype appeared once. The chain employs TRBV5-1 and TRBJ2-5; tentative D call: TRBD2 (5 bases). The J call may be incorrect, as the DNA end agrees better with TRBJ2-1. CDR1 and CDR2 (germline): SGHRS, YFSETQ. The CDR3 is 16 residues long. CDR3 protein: CASSLVLASYSNEQFF. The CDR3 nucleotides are TGCGCCAGCAGCTTGGTCCTGGCTAGCTATTCTAATGAGCAGTTCTTC.

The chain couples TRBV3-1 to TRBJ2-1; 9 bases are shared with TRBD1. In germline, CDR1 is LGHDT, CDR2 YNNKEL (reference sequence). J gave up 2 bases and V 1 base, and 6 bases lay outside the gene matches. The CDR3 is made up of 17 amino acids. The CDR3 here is CASSQAMGQGTYNEQFF. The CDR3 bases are TGTGCCAGCAGCCAAGCGATGGGACAGGGCACCTACAATGAGCAGTTCTTC.

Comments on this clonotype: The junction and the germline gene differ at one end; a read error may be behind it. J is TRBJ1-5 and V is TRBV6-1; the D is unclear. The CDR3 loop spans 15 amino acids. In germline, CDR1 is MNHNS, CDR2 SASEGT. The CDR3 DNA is TGCGCCAGCAGTGAAACCGGGGTTAGCAATCAGCCCCAGCATTTT. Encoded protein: CASSETGVSNQPQHF.

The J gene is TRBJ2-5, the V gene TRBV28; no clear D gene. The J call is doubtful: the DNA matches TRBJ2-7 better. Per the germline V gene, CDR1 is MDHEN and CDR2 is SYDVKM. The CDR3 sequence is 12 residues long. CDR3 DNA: TGTGCCATCAAAACAGCTAACTACGAGCAGTACTTC. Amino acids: CAIKTANYEQYF.

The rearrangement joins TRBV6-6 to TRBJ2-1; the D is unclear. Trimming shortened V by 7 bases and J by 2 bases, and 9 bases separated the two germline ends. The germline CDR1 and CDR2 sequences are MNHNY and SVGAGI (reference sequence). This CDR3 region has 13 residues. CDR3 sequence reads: CASMEPTYNEQFF. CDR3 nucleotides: TGTGCCAGCATGGAGCCGACCTACAATGAGCAGTTCTTC.

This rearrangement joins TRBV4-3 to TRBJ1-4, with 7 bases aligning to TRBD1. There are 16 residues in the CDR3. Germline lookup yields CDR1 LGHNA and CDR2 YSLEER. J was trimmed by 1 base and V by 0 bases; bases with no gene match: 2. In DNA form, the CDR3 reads TGCGCCAGCAGCCAAGAAACAGGGGTAACTAATGAAAAACTGTTTTTT. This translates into CASSQETGVTNEKLFF.

The CDR3 loop is CSVEGGGNGYTF. The CDR3 nucleotides are TGCAGCGTTGAAGGAGGGGGCAATGGCTACACCTTC. The chain combines TRBV29-1 with TRBJ1-2; 7 bases align to TRBD1. In germline, CDR1 is SQVTM, CDR2 ANQGSEA. V lost 1 base to trimming and J lost 6 bases; unmatched junction nucleotides: 2. The CDR3 consists of 12 residues. Full variable domain (remainder filled in from reference TRBV29-1 and TRBJ1-2): SAVISQKPSRDICQRGTSLTIQCQVDSQVTMMFWYRQQPGQSLTLIATANQGSEATYESGFVIDKFPISRPNLTFSTLTVSNMSPEDSSIYLCSVEGGGNGYTFGSGTRLTVV.

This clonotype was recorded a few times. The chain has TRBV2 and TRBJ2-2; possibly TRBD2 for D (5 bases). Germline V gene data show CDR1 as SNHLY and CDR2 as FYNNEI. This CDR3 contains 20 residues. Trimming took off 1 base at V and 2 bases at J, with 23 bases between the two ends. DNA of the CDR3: TGTGCCAGCAGTGAAGGACCCCTTGAGGGCCCTACACCAAACACCGGGGAGCTGTTTTTT. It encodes CASSEGPLEGPTPNTGELFF.

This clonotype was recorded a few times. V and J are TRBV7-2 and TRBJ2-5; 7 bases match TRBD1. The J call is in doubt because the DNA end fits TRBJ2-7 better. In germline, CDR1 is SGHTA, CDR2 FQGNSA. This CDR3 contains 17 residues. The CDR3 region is CASSLRIGGGGSYEQYF. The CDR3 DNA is TGTGCCAGCAGCTTAAGGATAGGGGGCGGCGGCTCCTACGAGCAGTACTTC.

In DNA form, the CDR3 reads TGTGCCAGCAGGGCTACAACTAGCGAGAAGGGTAGGGAGACCCAGTACTTC. Protein sequence: CASRATTSEKGRETQYF. The chain employs TRBV6-1 and TRBJ2-5; 7 nucleotides agree with TRBD2. V dropped 6 bases and J dropped 5; count of bases not matched to a gene: 18. Germline CDR1 MNHNS, CDR2 SASEGT. This CDR3 contains 17 residues.